This T cell receptor beta chain came from a study of T cell responses to AZD1222 COVID-19 vaccine. Points on this clone: The antigen is unknown.

Overall study findings and caveats: Among AZD1222 vaccinees, only six or seven were seropositive at baseline. Clonal diversity may have been underestimated, and the donors were mostly white British, with more females than males. Vaccine-associated CD4 TCRs spanned spike, dominant at 160-218 and 743-854. Within unmutated variant regions lay the reported targets of nearly half of spike-specific TCRs.

CDR1 is SGHNT and CDR2 is YENEEA in the germline V gene. Trimming pared 1 base from V and 0 bases from J, leaving 13 bases between. This CDR3 comprises 17 residues. Some clones are missing from TCRdb's copy, which holds only in-frame ones; the method was immunoSEQ multiplex PCR. The table records 90,000 to 140,000 clones, roughly 88% of them present only once. Material: peripheral blood, obtained on day 0 of AZD1222 vaccination. This chain joins TRBV11-3 and TRBJ1-3; D remains unclear. The sequence was obtained from an adult in good health. Written as DNA, the CDR3 is TGTGCCAGCAGCTTAGTCGACACCAGACCCTCTGGAAACACCATATATTTT. Translation gives CASSLVDTRPSGNTIYF.